The 17 T cell receptor beta chains below come from one sample, sequenced in a study of OX40 agonist ivuxolimab in advanced cancers. To prepare the library, the immunoSEQ multiplex PCR assay was applied. Not all clones reach the TCRdb copy of this immuneACCESS table, which keeps in-frame sequences only. Checked studies attribute under half of the gap to unresolved V genes and leave the rest unexplained. Recorded for this sample are approximately 74,000 clones; approximately 89% of them occurred a single time. The ten most abundant clones make up around 2.1% of the sample. The specimen was CD4+ or CD8+ T cells sorted from blood, collected in a trial of the OX40 agonist ivuxolimab. These receptors were obtained from an adult with an advanced solid tumor such as melanoma, head and neck, liver or kidney cancer.

The chain employs TRBV19 and TRBJ2-1; 8 nucleotides match TRBD2. The CDR3 length is 16 residues. V lost 9 bases, J lost 5 bases, and 15 bases stayed unmatched. Germline CDR1 reads LNHDA; CDR2 reads SQIVND (reference sequence). The chain's CDR3 is CASNKAGALGNNEQFF. CDR3 DNA sequence: TGTGCCAGCAATAAAGCGGGAGCCCTCGGCAACAATGAGCAGTTCTTC.

The J gene is TRBJ2-5, the V gene TRBV7-9; 8 bases line up with TRBD1. Germline CDR1 is SEHNR and CDR2 is FQNEAQ (reference sequence). This CDR3 spans 15 amino acids. V trimming: 5 bases; J trimming: 1 base; junction bases outside the gene matches: 6. CDR3 residues: CASSRTGGIQETQYF. CDR3 nucleotides: TGTGCCAGCAGCAGAACAGGGGGGATCCAAGAGACCCAGTACTTC.

The chain is built from TRBV5-1 and TRBJ1-1; no clear D. V was cut by 1 base and J by 0 bases, with 10 bases left in between. This CDR3 is built from 15 residues. CDR1 is SGHRS, CDR2 YFSETQ, per germline. CDR3 sequence: CASSLYPRMNTEAFF. CDR3 nucleotide sequence: TGCGCCAGCAGCTTGTATCCCAGGATGAACACTGAAGCTTTCTTT.

This sequence joins TRBV7-2 and TRBJ1-4; TRBD1 aligns across 8 bases. V gave up 0 bases and J gave up 7 bases; unmatched junction bases: 7. Germline CDR1 SGHTA, CDR2 FQGNSA. This CDR3 has 16 residues. This CDR3 reads CASSLARPDRVEKLFF. The CDR3 nucleotides are TGTGCCAGCAGCTTAGCGCGGCCGGACAGGGTTGAAAAACTGTTTTTT.

The V gene is TRBV4-1, the J gene TRBJ2-1; 8 positions agree with TRBD2. Trimming at V came to 0 bases and at J to 0 bases, leaving 4 bases not matched to a gene. The CDR3 covers 17 residues. Germline V gives CDR1 MGHRA, CDR2 YSYEKL. CDR3 sequence (DNA): TGCGCCAGCAGCCAAGACGGGGGGGGTAGCTCCTACAATGAGCAGTTCTTC. This encodes CASSQDGGGSSYNEQFF.

In its sample, this clone was seen a few times. The gene calls are TRBV9 and TRBJ2-5, with D unclear. V dropped 0 bases and J dropped 5 bases, with 8 bases sitting between them. This CDR3 has 13 residues. Germline V gene lookup returns CDR1 SGDLS and CDR2 YYNGEE. The CDR3 protein is CASSVEGSETQYF. The CDR3 DNA sequence: TGTGCCAGCAGCGTAGAGGGCAGTGAGACCCAGTACTTC.

V and J are TRBV7-6 and TRBJ2-3; D uncertain. The V and J ends lost 0 bases and 6 bases respectively, with 10 bases between them. This CDR3 comprises 14 residues. Germline CDR1 is SGHVS and CDR2 is FNYEAQ. CDR3 coding DNA: TGTGCCAGCAGCTTAGCGGTCACTAAGGATACGCAGTATTTT. This sequence encodes CASSLAVTKDTQYF.

The rearrangement joins TRBV6-5 to TRBJ1-1; D might be TRBD1 (5 bases). V dropped 2 bases and J dropped 10 bases, with 8 bases sitting between them. CDR3 length: 11 amino acids. CDR1 is MNHEY, CDR2 SVGAGI, per germline. The CDR3 loop is CASSYLGRAFF. The CDR3 nucleotides read TGTGCCAGCAGTTACCTGGGGCGAGCTTTCTTT.

This clone showed up just once. The junction differs from germline at one of its ends, possibly a read error. This chain joins TRBV19 and TRBJ2-5; TRBD1 is a possible D gene (6 bases). This CDR3 contains 13 residues. Germline CDR1 reads LNHDA; CDR2 reads SQIVND (reference sequence). Here the CDR3 reads CASSLEGEETQYF. CDR3 nucleotide sequence: TGTGCCAGTAGTTTAGAGGGGGAAGAGACCCAGTACTTC.

The chain carries TRBV6-1 and TRBJ2-5, with 10 nucleotides matching TRBD2. The length of the CDR3 is 16 residues. CDR1 is MNHNS and CDR2 is SASEGT in the germline V gene. Germline trimming cut 4 bases from V and 4 bases from J; bases unmatched to any gene: 9. The CDR3 sequence: CASSANLAGVAETQYF. The CDR3 coding sequence is TGTGCCAGCAGTGCAAATCTAGCGGGAGTAGCAGAGACCCAGTACTTC.

The chain has TRBV7-9 and TRBJ2-7; 14 bases map to TRBD2. CDR1 and CDR2 from the germline V gene are SEHNR and FQNEAQ (reference sequence). This CDR3 has 17 amino acids. The ends lost 5 bases at V and 6 bases at J; junction bases unmatched: 12. The CDR3 region is CASSPRLAGGKGSEQYF. The CDR3 nucleotides are TGTGCCAGCAGCCCTAGACTAGCGGGAGGGAAGGGGAGCGAGCAGTACTTC.

The table lists this clone with many counts. V and J are TRBV5-4 and TRBJ2-5; weak D call: TRBD2 (5 bases). In germline, CDR1 is SGHNT, CDR2 YYREEE (reference sequence). There are 13 residues in the CDR3. V was shortened by 0 bases and J by 5 bases, with 8 bases between the two germline ends. This CDR3 is CASSLAGLETQYF. CDR3 sequence (DNA): TGTGCCAGCAGCTTGGCGGGGTTGGAGACCCAGTACTTC.

This clone has just one count. This chain joins TRBV18 and TRBJ2-1; 7 bases map to TRBD2. The germline V gene encodes CDR1 KGHSH and CDR2 LQKENI. CDR3 length: 13 amino acids. The junction had 5 bases not matched to a gene; V was cut back by 4 bases and J by 8 bases. The CDR3 region has the DNA TGTGCCAGCTCACGATGGACTAGTGATGAGCAGTTCTTC. Amino acids: CASSRWTSDEQFF.

The CDR3 DNA reads as TGCGCCAGCAGTCAATCGCCTCTCCGGGGGGTTAACACTGAAGCTTTCTTT. It translates to CASSQSPLRGVNTEAFF. The chain carries TRBV23-1 and TRBJ1-1, with a possible D match to TRBD1 (5 bases). Being an ORF, TRBV23-1 has a function that is uncertain. Trimming stripped 0 bases from V and 2 bases from J, with 16 bases between. The CDR3 spans 17 residues.

This clone was recorded many times. The rearrangement joins TRBV7-9 to TRBJ2-2; a possible D gene is TRBD2 (5 bases). Germline V gene lookup returns CDR1 SEHNR and CDR2 FQNEAQ (reference sequence). The V gene lost 4 bases and the J gene lost 9 bases, with 6 bases spanning the gap. There are 11 residues in the CDR3. The CDR3 spells CASSWRRELFF. CDR3 nucleotides: TGTGCCAGCAGCTGGAGGAGGGAGCTGTTTTTT. The variable domain in full, with the rest retrieved from reference TRBV7-9 and TRBJ2-2, is DTGVSQNPRHKITKRGQNVTFRCDPISEHNRLYWYRQTLGQGPEFLTYFQNEAQLEKSRLLSDRFSAERPKGSFSTLEIQRTEQGDSAMYLCASSWRRELFFGEGSRLTVL.

The V and J genes are TRBV5-1 and TRBJ2-2, with unresolved D. Germline V gene data show CDR1 as SGHRS and CDR2 as YFSETQ. The CDR3 spans 15 residues. V was clipped by 0 bases and J by 3 bases, with 9 bases between them. CDR3 amino acids: CASSLVRIDTGELFF. The CDR3 region has the DNA TGCGCCAGCAGCTTGGTCAGGATAGACACCGGGGAGCTGTTTTTT.

The chain combines TRBV5-1 with TRBJ2-7; D is perhaps TRBD1 (6 bases). Germline V gene sequence: CDR1 SGHRS, CDR2 YFSETQ. CDR3 length: 19 amino acids. Trimming cost V 0 bases and J 0 bases, with 22 bases left between them. The DNA of the CDR3 is TGCGCCAGCAGCTTGGCCGCTGACACACTGGGGACATCCTCCTACGAGCAGTACTTC. As protein: CASSLAADTLGTSSYEQYF.